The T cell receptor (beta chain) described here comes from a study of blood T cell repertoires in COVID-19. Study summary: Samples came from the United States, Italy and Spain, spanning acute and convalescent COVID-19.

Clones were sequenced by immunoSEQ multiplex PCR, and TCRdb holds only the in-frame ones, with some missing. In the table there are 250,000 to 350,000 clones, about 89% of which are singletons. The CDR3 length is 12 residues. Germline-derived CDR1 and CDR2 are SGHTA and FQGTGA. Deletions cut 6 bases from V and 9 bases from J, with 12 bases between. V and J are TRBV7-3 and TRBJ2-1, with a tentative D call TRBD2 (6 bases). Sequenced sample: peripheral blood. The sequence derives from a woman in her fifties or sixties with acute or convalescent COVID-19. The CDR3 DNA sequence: TGTGCCAGCAGTTCCGGGGGAGGTGAGCAGTTCTTC. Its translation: CASSSGGGEQFF.